The clone carrying this TCR beta chain was recorded many times. Its matching antigen is unknown. Sequencing was performed with immunoSEQ multiplex PCR; in TCRdb, only in-frame clones are kept and a portion is missing. The sample has fewer than 55,000 clones, none seen only once. The data are from a study of T cells after posttransplantation cyclophosphamide. General observations from the study: Donor CD8+ memory clones often dominated recipient blood repertoires at later times.

The CDR3 covers 14 residues. Looked up from germline, CDR1 is LNHNV and CDR2 is YYDKDF (reference sequence). Trimming cost V 3 bases and J 2 bases, with 11 bases left between them. This TCR was sampled from a man in his forties in good health, CMV-negative, and a related stem cell transplant donor. This chain connects TRBV15 to TRBJ2-7; TRBD2 is a possible D gene (6 bases). The sequenced sample was PBMCs. DNA of the CDR3: TGTGCCACCAGCAGCGGGGACTGGCCCTACGAGCAGTACGTC. Translating gives CATSSGDWPYEQYV.